Listed here are 29 T cell receptor beta chains from one sample, sequenced in a study of CD8 T cells in ankylosing spondylitis. Study findings and constraints: For ankylosing spondylitis blood, a TCR beta motif of about eight highly homologous variants appeared characteristic.

These receptors' targets are unknown. One entry per CDR3 protein results from TCRdb running MiXCR on the 5' RACE reads. The repertoire holds around 91,000 distinct CDR3 sequences, with roughly 9% as singletons. Sequencing was done on a sample of blood, either unsorted or a sorted T cell fraction (not recorded which). These receptors were taken from a male donor with ankylosing spondylitis.

This clonotype was recorded a few times. V is TRBV7-9 and J is TRBJ2-7; TRBD2 agrees at 9 bases. The V and J ends lost 5 bases and 2 bases, in that order; junction bases with no gene match: 1. Looked up from germline, CDR1 is SEHNR and CDR2 is FQNEAQ (reference sequence). This CDR3 comprises 13 residues. CDR3 residues: CASSKREAYEQYF. The DNA of the CDR3 is TGTGCCAGCAGCAAGCGGGAGGCCTACGAGCAGTACTTC.

This clonotype has a count of ten or more. The chain carries TRBV29-1 and TRBJ2-1; D possibly corresponds to TRBD2 (6 bases). V lost 6 bases and J lost 8, with 26 bases in between. This CDR3 region has 16 residues. In germline, CDR1 is SQVTM, CDR2 ANQGSEA. In DNA form, the CDR3 reads TGCAGCGTGGGAGGTCACGAGACGGCCAAATGGGATGAGCAGTTCTTC. Translating gives CSVGGHETAKWDEQFF.

This rearrangement joins TRBV2 to TRBJ2-1; possible D gene TRBD2, 6 bases. The CDR3 consists of 16 residues. Germline loops: CDR1 SNHLY, CDR2 FYNNEI. Between the trimmed V and J ends, which lost 10 bases and 4 bases, there was a span of 23 bases. The CDR3 loop reads CATFMGDWGLYNEQFF. In DNA form, the CDR3 reads TGTGCCACCTTCATGGGGGACTGGGGATTGTACAATGAGCAGTTCTTC.

This clonotype was counted many times. This chain joins TRBV4-1 and TRBJ2-1, with D perhaps TRBD1 or TRBD2 (5 bases each). The CDR3 has 15 residues. Germline V gives CDR1 MGHRA, CDR2 YSYEKL. Trimming shortened V by 1 base and J by 5 bases, and 12 bases separated the two germline ends. The CDR3 bases are TGCGCCAGCAGCCAAGGGGGACGGCTTAACAATGAGCAGTTCTTC. This gives the protein CASSQGGRLNNEQFF.

With regard to this clonotype: An end of the junction does not agree with germline; a read error may underlie this. The chain couples TRBV20-1 to TRBJ1-5; D is possibly TRBD1 (5 bases). CDR1 DFQATT and CDR2 SNEGSKA come from the germline V gene (reference sequence). The CDR3 is 15 residues long. DNA for the CDR3: TGCAGTGCTAGAGATCTCGGGCAGGGCAATCAGCCCCGGCATTTT. Its translation: CSARDLGQGNQPRHF.

Of note for this clonotype: This clone may be a read error of a much larger clone one base away. The V call is TRBV13, the J call TRBJ2-3; D unclear. The germline V and J ends were trimmed by 5 bases and 4 bases, with 7 bases remaining between them. Germline V gene data show CDR1 as PRHDT and CDR2 as FYEKMQ (reference sequence). This CDR3 has 12 residues. The CDR3 region is CASSPRSDTQYF. The CDR3, as DNA: TGTGCCAGCAGCCCCAGGTCAGATACGCAGTATTTT.

This clonotype was seen a handful of times. The chain combines TRBV10-1 with TRBJ2-2; 7 bases are shared with TRBD2. CDR1 WNHNN and CDR2 SYGVQD come from the germline V gene (reference sequence). Trimming at V came to 0 bases and at J to 1 base, leaving 5 bases not matched to a gene. CDR3 size: 17 residues. The CDR3 nucleotides are TGCGCCAGCAGTGAGTCGGTTAGCGGGCAGAACACCGGGGAGCTGTTTTTT. Amino acid sequence: CASSESVSGQNTGELFF.

This clonotype turned up a few times. The V call is TRBV20-1, the J call TRBJ1-2; 7 positions agree with TRBD1. Germline CDR1 reads DFQATT; CDR2 reads SNEGSKA (reference sequence). The CDR3 spans 14 residues. Unmatched junction bases numbered 6, after V lost 2 bases and J lost 3 bases. The CDR3: CSARKITGDYGYTF. CDR3 coding DNA: TGCAGTGCTAGAAAAATAACAGGGGACTATGGCTACACCTTC.

This clonotype was found many times. The chain has TRBV12-3 or TRBV12-4 and TRBJ2-1; 8 bases match TRBD2. V was clipped by 2 bases and J by 9 bases; unmatched bases: 9. The CDR3 has 15 amino acids. The CDR3 DNA reads TGTGCCAGCAGTTTACCGGGACTAGTGCCGGTTGAGCAGTTCTTC. Translated, it gives CASSLPGLVPVEQFF.

This clonotype has a count of ten or more. The V and J genes are TRBV24-1 and TRBJ2-3, with D uncertain. Germline V gene lookup returns CDR1 KGHDR and CDR2 SFDVKD. This CDR3 is 12 amino acids long. The V and J ends lost 4 bases and 3 bases respectively, with 4 bases between them. CDR3 nucleotides: TGTGCCACCAGTGACACTACAGATACGCAGTATTTT. It translates to CATSDTTDTQYF.

This clonotype was seen many times. The chain joins TRBV3-1 to TRBJ2-1, with TRBD2 matching 11 bases. Per the germline V gene, CDR1 is LGHDT and CDR2 is YNNKEL (reference sequence). Trimming took 4 bases from V and 8 from J; bases not matched to a gene: 7. The CDR3 is made up of 15 amino acids. CDR3 DNA sequence: TGTGCCAGCAGCCCCTTAGCGGGAGGGTACCATGAGCAGTTCTTC. This gives the protein CASSPLAGGYHEQFF.

This clonotype was seen repeatedly, ten times or more. The chain carries TRBV4-1 and TRBJ2-1, with a tentative D call TRBD2 (5 bases). The CDR3 sequence is 14 residues long. The germline gives CDR1 MGHRA, CDR2 YSYEKL. V lost 1 base to trimming and J lost 8 bases, with 12 bases between them. The CDR3 sequence: CASSQVGEADEQFF. The CDR3, as DNA: TGCGCCAGCAGCCAAGTCGGTGAAGCGGATGAGCAGTTCTTC.

This clonotype was found many times. The chain links TRBV27 to TRBJ2-7; 8 nucleotides match TRBD1. CDR3 length equals 14 residues. Germline CDR1 MNHEY, CDR2 SMNVEV (reference sequence). J lost 4 bases, V lost 6 bases, and 8 bases had no gene match. The DNA of the CDR3 is TGTGCCAGCAGCACCGGGACAGGTCGGTACGAGCAGTACTTC. Amino acids: CASSTGTGRYEQYF.

This clonotype was seen a handful of times. The chain links TRBV20-1 to TRBJ1-1; D is uncertain. Germline V gives CDR1 DFQATT, CDR2 SNEGSKA (reference sequence). The CDR3 runs to 10 residues. Trimming took 6 bases from V and 5 from J, leaving 7 bases between them. This CDR3 reads CSARRTEAFF. The CDR3 bases are TGCAGTGCCCGGCGGACTGAAGCTTTCTTT.

V is TRBV20-1 and J is TRBJ2-1; 11 nucleotides match TRBD2. J was trimmed by 1 base and V by 4 bases; bases with no gene match: 15. This CDR3 has 19 amino acids. Germline V gives CDR1 DFQATT, CDR2 SNEGSKA (reference sequence). The CDR3 loop reads CSATNLELLAGESYNEQFF. DNA of the CDR3: TGCAGTGCTACAAATCTAGAATTACTAGCGGGAGAATCCTACAATGAGCAGTTCTTC.

This clonotype was counted between two and nine times. The chain couples TRBV24-1 to TRBJ2-1; the match to TRBD2 covers 8 bases. The CDR3 consists of 14 residues. Germline V gives CDR1 KGHDR, CDR2 SFDVKD. V lost 4 bases to trimming and J lost 6 bases; unmatched junction nucleotides: 4. CDR3 region: CATSEIAGSNEQFF. The CDR3 nucleotides are TGTGCCACCAGTGAAATAGCGGGATCCAATGAGCAGTTCTTC.

The chain carries TRBV14 and TRBJ2-7; D is unresolved. The V end was cut by 0 bases, the J end by 5 bases, with 17 bases between. Looked up from germline, CDR1 is SGHDN and CDR2 is FVKESK. The CDR3 is 16 amino acids. The CDR3 nucleotides are TGTGCCAGCAGCCAAGATTTGGCAACAACTACAAACGAGCAGTACTTC. It encodes CASSQDLATTTNEQYF.

This clonotype came up many times. The chain links TRBV3-1 to TRBJ2-2; 8 bases map to TRBD1. In germline, CDR1 is LGHDT, CDR2 YNNKEL (reference sequence). The CDR3 spans 15 residues. Trimming cost V 5 bases and J 5 bases; bases outside gene matches: 7. The CDR3 protein is CASSGRGRRTGELFF. The DNA of the CDR3 is TGTGCCAGCAGCGGCAGGGGGCGAAGGACCGGGGAGCTGTTTTTT.

Ten or more counts support this clonotype. The J gene is TRBJ1-1, the V gene TRBV7-9; D is unclear. The CDR3 is 15 amino acids. V was clipped by 3 bases and J by 0 bases, with 11 bases between them. Germline CDR1 is SEHNR and CDR2 is FQNEAQ (reference sequence). CDR3 residues: CASSLGSGVNTEAFF. The CDR3 nucleotides are TGTGCCAGCAGCTTGGGCTCCGGGGTGAACACTGAAGCTTTCTTT.

This clonotype was observed a handful of times. The chain is built from TRBV5-8 and TRBJ2-1; TRBD2 aligns across 11 bases. The CDR3 is made up of 17 amino acids. CDR1 and CDR2 from the germline V gene are SGHTS and YDEGEE. The ends lost 0 bases at V and 7 bases at J; junction bases unmatched: 9. This CDR3 is CASSLEVIAGGWNEQFF. The CDR3 DNA is TGTGCCAGCAGCTTGGAAGTTATAGCGGGGGGGTGGAATGAGCAGTTCTTC.

This clonotype was counted many times. The chain has TRBV9 and TRBJ2-1, with a tentative D call TRBD1 (8 bases). CDR1 is SGDLS, CDR2 YYNGEE, per germline. V lost 0 bases and J 5 bases, leaving 18 bases between the germline ends. CDR3 length: 17 amino acids. CDR3: CASSVGPTTGGDNEQFF. The CDR3 bases are TGTGCCAGCAGCGTAGGACCGACCACAGGGGGGGACAATGAGCAGTTCTTC.

The table lists this clonotype with many counts. This chain links TRBV7-9 with TRBJ1-2; 8 bases are a match to TRBD1. The germline V gene has CDR1 SEHNR and CDR2 FQNEAQ (reference sequence). V lost 3 bases, J lost 4 bases, and 4 bases stayed unmatched. The CDR3 consists of 14 residues. CDR3 region: CASSFQGAGYGYTF. The CDR3 DNA follows: TGTGCCAGCAGCTTCCAGGGGGCCGGCTATGGCTACACCTTC.

This clonotype was found a few times. This chain's CDR3 is CAISEGSPGETQYF. In nucleotides, the CDR3 is TGTGCCATCAGTGAGGGGTCCCCGGGGGAGACCCAGTACTTC. The genes are TRBV10-3 and TRBJ2-5; tentative D call: TRBD2 (5 bases). From germline, CDR1 is ENHRY and CDR2 SYGVKD. Trimming stripped 2 bases from V and 5 bases from J, with 12 bases between. The length of the CDR3 is 14 residues.

This clonotype was counted ten times or more. The rearrangement joins TRBV9 to TRBJ2-1, with 7 bases fitting TRBD1. After removal of 5 bases from V and 3 bases from J, the junction contained 5 bases not matched to a gene. CDR3 length equals 14 residues. Germline V gene lookup returns CDR1 SGDLS and CDR2 YYNGEE. CDR3 residues: CASRPTGNYNEQFF. DNA of the CDR3: TGTGCCAGCAGGCCGACAGGGAACTACAATGAGCAGTTCTTC.

This clonotype was detected a few times. This sequence joins TRBV4-1 and TRBJ1-2; the D is unclear. The V gene's germline CDR1 is MGHRA and CDR2 YSYEKL. This CDR3 is 14 amino acids long. Trimming took off 0 bases at V and 4 bases at J, with 9 bases between the two ends. The CDR3 loop is CASSQDDRPYGYTF. The CDR3 DNA follows: TGCGCCAGCAGCCAAGATGATAGGCCCTATGGCTACACCTTC.

The chain couples TRBV5-4 to TRBJ2-1; 10 nucleotides line up with TRBD2. Trimming took 2 bases from V and 7 from J; bases not matched to a gene: 6. The germline gives CDR1 SGHNT, CDR2 YYREEE (reference sequence). The CDR3 runs 15 residues. The CDR3 sequence is CASSFWASGSNEQFF. The CDR3 nucleotides read TGTGCCAGCAGCTTCTGGGCTAGCGGGAGTAATGAGCAGTTCTTC.

The chain joins TRBV3-1 to TRBJ2-3; 8 bases align to TRBD1. CDR1 LGHDT and CDR2 YNNKEL come from the germline V gene (reference sequence). There are 19 residues in the CDR3. After removal of 1 base from V and 2 bases from J, the junction contained 14 bases not matched to a gene. Here the CDR3 reads CASSQVRPVGTGSTDTQYF. CDR3 DNA sequence: TGTGCCAGCAGCCAAGTCCGACCCGTGGGGACAGGATCCACAGATACGCAGTATTTT.

This clonotype was seen at least ten times. The chain has TRBV27 and TRBJ2-2, with 10 bases matching TRBD2. Germline V CDR1 and CDR2: MNHEY, SMNVEV (reference sequence). Unmatched junction bases numbered 4, after V lost 5 bases and J lost 1 base. This CDR3 comprises 16 residues. CDR3 sequence (DNA): TGTGCCAGCAGTCTCCGACTAGCGGGGAACACCGGGGAGCTGTTTTTT. This translates into CASSLRLAGNTGELFF.

This clonotype was counted a few times. In DNA form, the CDR3 reads TGCGCCAGCAGGAGCGTGCCGGGAGGGGACTACGAGCAGTACGTC. Amino acids: CASRSVPGGDYEQYV. The J gene is TRBJ2-7, the V gene TRBV10-1, with 8 bases identical to TRBD2. The CDR3 has 15 amino acids. The germline gives CDR1 WNHNN, CDR2 SYGVQD (reference sequence). V was clipped by 6 bases and J by 3 bases; unmatched bases: 10.